Below are 5 T cell receptor beta chains sequenced from a single sample in a study of blood T cell repertoires in COVID-19. TCRdb's table, derived via immunoSEQ multiplex PCR, lists solely in-frame clones and lacks some. In the table there are fewer than 250,000 clones, around 85% of which are singletons. The sample consisted of PBMCs or T cells enriched from blood (not recorded which). Every receptor here comes from a woman aged 50 to 60 with acute COVID-19.

The genes are TRBV2 and TRBJ1-5, with 8 bases identical to TRBD1. Germline values: CDR1 SNHLY, CDR2 FYNNEI. V gave up 2 bases and J gave up 4 bases; unmatched junction bases: 19. The CDR3 is 20 residues long. The CDR3 loop reads CASSEINRGIQESWNQPQHF. Here the CDR3 DNA reads TGTGCCAGCAGTGAAATCAACAGGGGGATCCAAGAATCGTGGAATCAGCCCCAGCATTTT.

The V call is TRBV27, the J call TRBJ1-1; possible D gene TRBD1, 5 bases. CDR1 is MNHEY and CDR2 is SMNVEV in the germline V gene (reference sequence). This CDR3 comprises 14 residues. V gave up 5 bases and J gave up 7 bases, with 17 bases separating them. In DNA, the CDR3 is TGTGCCAGCAGTCCAACCTTAGGGGAAATTGAAGCTTTCTTT. Its protein product is CASSPTLGEIEAFF.

The chain has TRBV18 and TRBJ2-5, with 16 nucleotides matching TRBD2. Trimming took 2 bases from V and 10 from J; bases not matched to a gene: 13. This CDR3 comprises 18 residues. The germline gives CDR1 KGHSH, CDR2 LQKENI. For the CDR3, the DNA is TGTGCCAGCTCACCAGCAGGGACTAGCGGGGGGGCAAGCGATGACCAGTACTTC. Its protein is CASSPAGTSGGASDDQYF.

The chain has TRBV7-9 and TRBJ2-7, with 11 bases that match TRBD2. The CDR3 extends over 15 amino acids. Germline-derived CDR1 and CDR2 are SEHNR and FQNEAQ (reference sequence). J gave up 3 bases and V 5 bases, and 6 bases lay outside the gene matches. The CDR3 loop is CASSPTSGGIYEQYF. The CDR3 DNA follows: TGTGCCAGCAGCCCAACTAGCGGGGGAATCTACGAGCAGTACTTC.

The chain employs TRBV19 and TRBJ1-5, with D perhaps TRBD1 (6 bases). Germline CDR1 LNHDA, CDR2 SQIVND (reference sequence). The V and J ends lost 6 bases and 4 bases respectively, with 22 bases between them. The CDR3 spans 17 residues. The CDR3 is CASSQITSQGRNQPQHF. As DNA, the CDR3 is TGTGCCAGTAGCCAGATAACCTCACAGGGTAGGAATCAGCCCCAGCATTTT.